This record covers a single T cell receptor beta chain. Per the study methods: Estimation of nucleated cell counts was performed using reference gene primer amplification. The method was immunoSEQ multiplex PCR; TCRdb's version includes in-frame clones alone and lacks a portion of them. V, J and clone size were drawn from that table, and D and trimming were deduced from the DNA. The repertoire holds approximately 190,000 clones, with over 75% as singletons. This sample stems from a study of blood T cell repertoires in COVID-19. Germline values: CDR1 MDHEN, CDR2 SYDVKM. This CDR3 comprises 16 residues. Trimming cost V 6 bases and J 5 bases; bases outside gene matches: 10.

This clonotype was obtained from a woman in her 40s who had recovered from COVID-19. The chain joins TRBV28 to TRBJ2-1; 10 bases are a match to TRBD2. The material sequenced was peripheral blood. The CDR3 bases are TGTGCCAGCAGCCATGGGCGGACTAGCGGCCACAATGAGCAGTTCTTC. Translated, it gives CASSHGRTSGHNEQFF.